This T cell receptor (beta chain) was sequenced during a study of graft-versus-host responses after intestinal transplantation. The overall study: Grafts that recipients had were multivisceral, liver-intestinal, or isolated intestinal transplants. Induction using anti-thymocyte globulin, followed by tacrolimus and steroids for approximately three years, was given to all recipients.

V was cut by 1 base and J by 7 bases, with 10 bases left in between. Germline values: CDR1 SGHTA, CDR2 FQGNSA. This CDR3 comprises 13 residues. Sequencing used immunoSEQ multiplex PCR; TCRdb keeps in-frame clones, though not all of them. The sample lists fewer than 65,000 clones; 80% to 90% were seen once. Points from the study as a whole: Maximum circulating GvH clone levels tracked with early post-transplant HvG decreases. GvH clones detected in recipient marrow included some appearing first in ileum or blood.

Remarks on this clone: Its cognate antigen is unknown.

The material sequenced was unstimulated CD4+ T cells sorted from spleen or lymph node cells, taken before transplant. The rearrangement joins TRBV7-2 to TRBJ2-5; D gene unclear. The TCR comes from a human donor who was the organ donor for an intestinal transplant. The CDR3 loop reads CASSLVVTGTQYF. The CDR3 DNA reads TGTGCCAGCAGCTTAGTTGTAACGGGGACCCAGTACTTC.